Following are 5 T cell receptor beta chains from one sample sequenced in a study of blood T cell repertoires in COVID-19. Sequenced by immunoSEQ multiplex PCR; TCRdb stores in-frame clones only, minus some. The sample records over 200,000 clones, approximately 90% being singletons. Material: peripheral blood. Receptors originate from a woman aged 40 to 50 who had recovered from COVID-19.

The rearrangement links TRBV28 to TRBJ1-3, with 9 bases lining up with TRBD1. The V gene end was trimmed by 4 bases and the J gene end by 5 bases; junction bases not matched to a gene: 12. This CDR3 spans 17 amino acids. Germline V gene lookup returns CDR1 MDHEN and CDR2 SYDVKM. The CDR3: CASSSTQGAGPRNTIYF. CDR3 sequence (DNA): TGTGCCAGCAGTTCCACACAGGGGGCGGGCCCCAGAAACACCATATATTTT.

The chain joins TRBV11-3 to TRBJ2-1; TRBD2 agrees at 8 bases. Germline CDR1 reads SGHNT; CDR2 reads YENEEA. V trimming: 6 bases; J trimming: 12 bases; junction bases outside the gene matches: 16. The CDR3 spans 15 residues. The CDR3 DNA reads as TGTGCCAGCAGGGGGGCTAGCGGGCCCCCTCAGAGGCAGTTCTTC. Its translation is CASRGASGPPQRQFF.

For the CDR3, the DNA is TGCGCCAGCAGCCCCGGACTAGCGTTCAACACCGGGGAGCTGTTTTTT. Protein: CASSPGLAFNTGELFF. J is TRBJ2-2 and V is TRBV5-1, with 9 bases that match TRBD2. Per germline, CDR1 SGHRS and CDR2 YFSETQ. This CDR3 comprises 16 residues. The V gene end was trimmed by 4 bases and the J gene end by 2 bases; junction bases not matched to a gene: 6.

The V and J genes are TRBV7-9 and TRBJ2-2, with D tentatively TRBD2 (6 bases). Trimming shortened V by 5 bases and J by 0 bases, and 13 bases separated the two germline ends. This CDR3 is 16 amino acids long. In germline, CDR1 is SEHNR, CDR2 FQNEAQ (reference sequence). CDR3 sequence reads: CASSPHGGPNTGELFF. The CDR3 DNA follows: TGTGCCAGCAGCCCCCACGGGGGTCCGAACACCGGGGAGCTGTTTTTT.

CDR3 DNA sequence: TGTGCCATCGGACTCACCCCTGGGGCAGGGGCTCGAAATGGCTACACCTTC. Its protein product is CAIGLTPGAGARNGYTF. The V and J genes are TRBV10-3 and TRBJ1-2; D perhaps matches TRBD1 (6 bases). V lost 8 bases, J lost 6 bases, and 28 bases lay in between. The germline CDR1 and CDR2 sequences are ENHRY and SYGVKD. This CDR3 contains 17 residues.